A single sample gave rise to the 7 T cell receptor beta chains below, sequenced in a study of T-cell memory formation after mild COVID-19. TCRdb re-called the 5' RACE reads through MiXCR, storing one row per CDR3 protein. The table shows roughly 240,000 distinct CDR3 sequences, with 15% occurring only once. Material: PBMCs or a T cell subset sorted from them (not recorded which). Source of these receptors: an adult woman who had mild COVID-19 (a few samples of this study predate the infection). Cell type and time point are not known.

This clonotype was detected a few times. This chain uses TRBV25-1 with TRBJ1-2; D ambiguous. This CDR3 is 12 amino acids long. Trimming took 3 bases from V and 5 from J, leaving 7 bases between them. Germline V gene data show CDR1 as MGHDK and CDR2 as SYGVNS. The CDR3: CASSDPSYGYTF. The CDR3 DNA is TGTGCCAGCAGTGACCCGTCGTATGGCTACACCTTC.

This chain connects TRBV29-1 to TRBJ1-2, with D tentatively TRBD1 (5 bases). Trimming shortened V by 3 bases and J by 6 bases, and 14 bases separated the two germline ends. Germline lookup yields CDR1 SQVTM and CDR2 ANQGSEA. The CDR3 has 13 amino acids. The CDR3 DNA is TGCAGCGTTGAGCTCCCCAGAGGGGATGGCTACACCTTC. Translating it yields CSVELPRGDGYTF.

This rearrangement joins TRBV3-1 to TRBJ1-1, with D uncertain. There are 15 residues in the CDR3. V lost 4 bases and J 0 bases, leaving 12 bases between the germline ends. CDR1 and CDR2 (germline): LGHDT, YNNKEL (reference sequence). CDR3 nucleotide sequence: TGTGCCAGCAGCCCGGGCCCAGGACTGAACACTGAAGCTTTCTTT. This codes for CASSPGPGLNTEAFF.

This clonotype was counted many times. V usage is TRBV15 and J usage is TRBJ2-1; D is perhaps TRBD2 (6 bases). Trimming took 0 bases from V and 9 from J, leaving 15 bases between them. Per the germline V gene, CDR1 is LNHNV and CDR2 is YYDKDF (reference sequence). The CDR3 loop spans 15 amino acids. The CDR3 DNA reads TGTGCCACCAGCAGAGATAAACCCGGGCGGGGTGAGCAGTTCTTC. As protein: CATSRDKPGRGEQFF. Full variable domain (remainder filled in from reference TRBV15 and TRBJ2-1): DAMVIQNPRYQVTQFGKPVTLSCSQTLNHNVMYWYQQKSSQAPKLLFHYYDKDFNNEADTPDNFQSRRPNTSFCFLDIRSPGLGDTAMYLCATSRDKPGRGEQFFGPGTRLTVL.

V gene TRBV24-1 combines with J gene TRBJ1-5; D gene ambiguous. This CDR3 spans 14 amino acids. The germline V gene has CDR1 KGHDR and CDR2 SFDVKD. The V gene lost 0 bases and the J gene lost 2 bases, with 4 bases spanning the gap. In nucleotides, the CDR3 is TGTGCCACCAGTGATTTGGACGGCAATCAGCCCCAGCATTTT. Translating it yields CATSDLDGNQPQHF.

The chain is built from TRBV6-6 and TRBJ2-7; 10 nucleotides line up with TRBD2. The CDR3 loop spans 18 amino acids. The V segment lost 4 bases and the J segment 2 bases; nucleotides outside the gene matches: 14. The germline gives CDR1 MNHNY, CDR2 SVGAGI (reference sequence). CDR3 coding DNA: TGTGCCAGCAGTTCCTGGGGTGTCACTAGCGGGGCCCCCTACGAGCAGTACTTC. Its protein product is CASSSWGVTSGAPYEQYF.

This clonotype was seen a few times. This rearrangement joins TRBV6-1 to TRBJ2-3; the D gene is possibly TRBD1 (6 bases). The germline V and J ends were trimmed by 8 bases and 2 bases, with 20 bases remaining between them. CDR1 MNHNS and CDR2 SASEGT come from the germline V gene. The CDR3 length is 16 residues. CDR3 sequence reads: CASLLVGQITTDTQYF. Here the CDR3 DNA reads TGTGCCAGCTTACTCGTCGGACAGATAACCACAGATACGCAGTATTTT.